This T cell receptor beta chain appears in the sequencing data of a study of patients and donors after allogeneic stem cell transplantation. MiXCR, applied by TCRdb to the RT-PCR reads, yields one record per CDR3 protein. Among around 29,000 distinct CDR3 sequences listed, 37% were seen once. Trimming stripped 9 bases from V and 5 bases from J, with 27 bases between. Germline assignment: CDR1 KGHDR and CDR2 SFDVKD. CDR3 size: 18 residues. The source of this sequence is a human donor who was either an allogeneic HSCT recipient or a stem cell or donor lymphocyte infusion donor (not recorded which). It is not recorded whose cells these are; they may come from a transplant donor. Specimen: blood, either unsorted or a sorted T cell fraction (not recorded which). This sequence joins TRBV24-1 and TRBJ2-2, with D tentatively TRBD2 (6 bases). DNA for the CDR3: TGTGCCACCGCTTCGGGGCTAGCGCCAGAGGGGATGACCGGGGAGCTGTTTTTT. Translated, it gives CATASGLAPEGMTGELFF.